Each of the 14 T cell receptor beta chains below was sequenced from the same sample in a study of T cell clones after liver transplantation. Generated by immunoSEQ multiplex PCR, the TCRdb table keeps only in-frame clones and is missing some. The profile shows tens of thousands of clones, approximately 94% of them singletons. The sample consisted of CD8+ T cells from blood, taken 25 months after liver transplant. These receptors were collected from a human patient who received a liver transplant. Some of these T cells may belong to the graft donor.

V usage is TRBV5-1 and J usage is TRBJ2-3, with D possibly being TRBD1 or TRBD2 (5 bases each). Germline V gene sequence: CDR1 SGHRS, CDR2 YFSETQ. Deletions cut 6 bases from V and 0 bases from J, with 14 bases between. The CDR3 is made up of 15 amino acids. CDR3 region: CASTRGEVSTDTQYF. DNA of the CDR3: TGCGCCAGCACCCGGGGCGAAGTAAGCACAGATACGCAGTATTTT.

The chain is built from TRBV9 and TRBJ2-1, with D hard to call. The germline V gene has CDR1 SGDLS and CDR2 YYNGEE. V was pared by 2 bases and J by 5 bases, with 2 bases between. The CDR3 covers 11 residues. In nucleotides, the CDR3 is TGTGCCAGCAGCGTCCACAATGAGCAGTTCTTC. Its translation: CASSVHNEQFF.

This chain uses TRBV27 with TRBJ1-1, with D hard to call. There are 13 residues in the CDR3. Germline V gene sequence: CDR1 MNHEY, CDR2 SMNVEV (reference sequence). V was clipped by 3 bases and J by 2 bases, with 7 bases between them. The CDR3 sequence: CASSFSINTEAFF. The CDR3, as DNA: TGTGCCAGCAGTTTCAGTATTAACACTGAAGCTTTCTTT.

This chain joins TRBV13 and TRBJ2-5; possibly TRBD1 for D (6 bases). The end of the DNA fits TRBJ2-7 better, so the J call may be wrong. The CDR3 is 14 residues long. Germline-derived CDR1 and CDR2 are PRHDT and FYEKMQ (reference sequence). The CDR3 spells CASSQGHLSYEQYF. The CDR3 DNA is TGTGCCAGCAGCCAGGGACACCTCTCCTACGAGCAGTACTTC.

This chain links TRBV13 with TRBJ2-1; D call uncertain. V lost 1 base and J lost 12, with 10 bases in between. In germline, CDR1 is PRHDT, CDR2 FYEKMQ (reference sequence). This CDR3 comprises 12 residues. CDR3 coding DNA: TGTGCCAGCAGCTTAGCCTCTGAATGGCAGTTCTTC. Its protein is CASSLASEWQFF. Full variable domain (rest looked up from reference TRBV13 and TRBJ2-1): AAGVIQSPRHLIKEKRETATLKCYPIPRHDTVYWYQQGPGQDPQFLISFYEKMQSDKGSIPDRFSAQQFSDYHSELNMSSLELGDSALYFCASSLASEWQFFGPGTRLTVL.

This clone was seen once. Written as DNA, the CDR3 is TGTGCCAGCAAAGAGCGGGTAGGTAGCGGGAGAACAACCCAGTACTTC. Its translation is CASKERVGSGRTTQYF. This chain uses TRBV27 with TRBJ2-5; 9 bases are a match to TRBD2. Germline CDR1 MNHEY, CDR2 SMNVEV (reference sequence). CDR3 size: 16 residues. The V segment lost 7 bases and the J segment 8 bases; nucleotides outside the gene matches: 17.

This clone is a singleton in its sample. The chain recombines TRBV4-2 with TRBJ2-6; D not certain. CDR1 LGHNA and CDR2 YNFKEQ come from the germline V gene. V lost 0 bases to trimming and J lost 9 bases, with 9 bases between them. CDR3 length: 14 residues. CDR3 loop: CASSQDVGGNVLTF. CDR3 DNA sequence: TGTGCCAGCAGCCAAGATGTTGGTGGCAACGTCCTGACTTTC.

The CDR3 here is CASSPTLSGNKYEQYF. Here the CDR3 DNA reads TGTGCCAGCAGCCCTACACTGAGCGGGAACAAGTACGAGCAGTACTTC. This sequence joins TRBV7-8 and TRBJ2-7, with 7 bases lining up with TRBD2. This CDR3 is 16 amino acids long. The germline V gene has CDR1 SGHVS and CDR2 FQNEAQ. Trimming took 5 bases from V and 4 from J; bases not matched to a gene: 14.

The chain's CDR3 is CATAPGGSREQYF. In nucleotides, the CDR3 is TGTGCCACCGCCCCGGGGGGGTCGCGCGAGCAGTACTTC. This chain joins TRBV7-9 and TRBJ2-7; 8 nucleotides line up with TRBD2. Germline V gene sequence: CDR1 SEHNR, CDR2 FQNEAQ (reference sequence). Losses at the gene ends were 10 bases for V and 6 bases for J; bases not matched to a gene: 11. The CDR3 totals 13 residues.

The CDR3 nucleotides read TGTGCCAGCAGTAACCCCATGTCCCGGGAGCTGTTTTTT. Amino acid sequence: CASSNPMSRELFF. The rearrangement uses TRBV6-5 and TRBJ2-2; D gene ambiguous. This CDR3 is 13 amino acids long. Trimming took 5 bases from V and 9 from J, leaving 13 bases between them. CDR1 is MNHEY, CDR2 SVGAGI, per germline.

The chain employs TRBV27 and TRBJ2-4, with TRBD1 identical over 9 bases. This CDR3 contains 16 residues. V lost 2 bases to trimming and J lost 2 bases; unmatched junction nucleotides: 4. The germline V gene encodes CDR1 MNHEY and CDR2 SMNVEV (reference sequence). CDR3 sequence reads: CASSLMTGGTKNIQYF. The CDR3 coding sequence is TGTGCCAGCAGTTTAATGACAGGGGGGACCAAAAACATTCAGTACTTC.

The J gene is TRBJ2-1, the V gene TRBV27; a possible D gene is TRBD2 (6 bases). Trimming shortened V by 10 bases and J by 8 bases, and 15 bases separated the two germline ends. Per the germline V gene, CDR1 is MNHEY and CDR2 is SMNVEV (reference sequence). The CDR3 loop spans 12 amino acids. CDR3 region: CATDGGGDEQFF. The DNA of the CDR3 is TGTGCCACTGATGGAGGAGGGGATGAGCAGTTCTTC.

The chain links TRBV15 to TRBJ2-1; 8 positions agree with TRBD2. Germline values: CDR1 LNHNV, CDR2 YYDKDF (reference sequence). The CDR3 length is 13 residues. V lost 3 bases and J lost 8; bases outside the gene matches: 3. The CDR3 sequence is CATSSGRADEQFF. The CDR3 nucleotides read TGTGCCACCAGCAGCGGGAGGGCCGATGAGCAGTTCTTC. Full variable domain (rest looked up from reference TRBV15 and TRBJ2-1): DAMVIQNPRYQVTQFGKPVTLSCSQTLNHNVMYWYQQKSSQAPKLLFHYYDKDFNNEADTPDNFQSRRPNTSFCFLDIRSPGLGDTAMYLCATSSGRADEQFFGPGTRLTVL.

V usage is TRBV7-2 and J usage is TRBJ2-7; 9 bases agree with TRBD2. The CDR3 consists of 14 residues. CDR1 is SGHTA, CDR2 FQGNSA, per germline. V lost 4 bases and J lost 2; bases outside the gene matches: 3. CDR3 residues: CASSSLAGTYEQYF. The DNA of the CDR3 is TGTGCCAGCAGCTCTCTAGCGGGAACCTACGAGCAGTACTTC.